Listed below are T cell receptor beta chains from one sample, sequenced in a study of blood T cell repertoires in COVID-19. The data were produced by immunoSEQ multiplex PCR, yet TCRdb's version contains in-frame clones alone and is incomplete. The data contain approximately 180,000 clones, 80% to 90% of them singletons. The specimen was peripheral blood. The receptors stem from a human donor with active or convalescent COVID-19. The donor label of this sample is uncertain. CDR3s include the opening cysteine and the closing phenylalanine or tryptophan. The D gene is left open where the match is weak. Clone size is shown for a subset of rows, as once, few, many or a class of expanded clone.

j_call v_call clone_size d_call cdr3_nt cdr3_aa
TRBJ2-1 TRBV6-5 NA TRBD2 TGTGCCAGCCTTTCCCCGGGACTAGGGAAGGGTGAGCAGTTCTTC CASLSPGLGKGEQFF
TRBJ1-4 TRBV29-1 NA NA TGCAGCGTTGAAGATCTCCCAGGGGCAAATGAAAAACTGTTTTTT CSVEDLPGANEKLFF
TRBJ2-7 TRBV5-4 NA TRBD1 TGTGCCAGCACCCTCGACAGGGACTACGAGCAGTACTTC CASTLDRDYEQYF
TRBJ2-1 TRBV7-8 NA TRBD2 TGTGCCAGCAGCTTAGGTACTAGCGGGAGTTATTACAATGAGCAGTTCTTC CASSLGTSGSYYNEQFF
TRBJ1-2 TRBV24-1 NA NA TGTGCCACCAGTGATCACCGGGAAGAATATGGCTACACCTTC CATSDHREEYGYTF
TRBJ2-1 TRBV24-1 NA TRBD2 TGTGCCACCGCGCGGGAGGGCCTTTACAATGAGCAGTTCTTC CATAREGLYNEQFF
TRBJ2-7 TRBV5-1 NA TRBD1 TGCGCCAGCAGGCCCCGGGACAGGGACCCCTACGAGCAGTACTTC CASRPRDRDPYEQYF
TRBJ2-1 TRBV6-1 once NA TGTGCCAGCAGTGAAGGACAGAGCTCCTACAATGAGCAGTTCTTC CASSEGQSSYNEQFF
TRBJ2-7 TRBV7-8 NA NA TGTGCCAGCAGCCCCCCAGGCTACGAGCAGTACTTC CASSPPGYEQYF
TRBJ2-7 TRBV5-1 NA TRBD1 TGCGCCAGCAGGCCCCAGACAGGGTACGTCGAGCAGTACTTC CASRPQTGYVEQYF
TRBJ1-1 TRBV5-5 NA TRBD1 TGTGCCAGCAACAGACAGGGAGCTGAAGCTTTCTTT CASNRQGAEAFF
TRBJ1-1 TRBV9 NA NA TGTGCCAGCAGCCCGATGGGGGGGACTGAAGCTTTCTTT CASSPMGGTEAFF
TRBJ2-7 TRBV27 NA NA TGTGCCAGCAGTTCCTACAGGGATAGCTACGAGCAGTACTTC CASSSYRDSYEQYF
TRBJ2-1 TRBV2 few NA TGTGCCAGAACTACGACAGGTACTTACAATGAGCAGTTCTTC CARTTTGTYNEQFF
TRBJ2-5 TRBV18 NA NA TGTGCCAGCTCAATGGGAGTGGGCGACGAGACCCAGTACTTC CASSMGVGDETQYF
TRBJ2-3 TRBV6-1 NA NA TGTGCCAGCAGTGAGAGGGACAAGACAGATACGCAGTATTTT CASSERDKTDTQYF
TRBJ2-5 TRBV19 NA NA TGTGCCAGTACCCCCCCAGGGGGGACCAAAGAGACCCAGTACTTC CASTPPGGTKETQYF
TRBJ2-3 TRBV6-1 NA NA TGTGCCAGCAGTGAAGCCTCCAACTTAGCGACAGATACGCAGTATTTT CASSEASNLATDTQYF
TRBJ2-7 TRBV5-5 NA NA TGTGCCAGCAGCTTGGGCGGGACCTACGAGCAGTACTTC CASSLGGTYEQYF
TRBJ2-3 TRBV7-8 NA TRBD2 TGTGCCAGCAGCTTTGACCTACTAGCGGGAGGCCCCGATGCACAGTATTTT CASSFDLLAGGPDAQYF
TRBJ1-1 TRBV7-9 NA NA TGTGCCAGCAGCTTACAGGAGGGTAGTATAGCGGCGGCTTTCTTT CASSLQEGSIAAAFF
TRBJ1-6 TRBV6-5 NA NA TGTGCCAGCACTACAGGGTCGTCACCCCTCCACTTT CASTTGSSPLHF
TRBJ1-2 TRBV3-1/TRBV3-2 NA NA TGTGCCAGCAGCCCCATTATCGGGGGAGGAGATGGCTACACCTTC CASSPIIGGGDGYTF
TRBJ2-7 TRBV9 NA TRBD1 TGTGCCAGCAGCGTAGCCACGGGACAGACCTCGACCTACGAGCAGTACTTC CASSVATGQTSTYEQYF
TRBJ1-3 TRBV3-1/TRBV3-2 NA NA TGTGCCAGCAGCCCAATCCGGGGTTCCATATATTTT CASSPIRGSIYF
TRBJ2-1 TRBV6-5 NA NA TGTGCCAGCCCTCGGGGGAATTACAATGAGCAGTTCTTC CASPRGNYNEQFF
TRBJ2-5 TRBV18 NA TRBD2 TGTGCCAGCTCACTGACTAGCGGGGAAGAGACCCAGTACTTC CASSLTSGEETQYF
TRBJ2-5 TRBV27 NA NA TGTGCCAGCAGTACCGGTCCCACGGGGGAGACCCAGTACTTC CASSTGPTGETQYF
TRBJ2-3 TRBV5-1 NA NA TGCGCCAGCAGCTTGGCAGGGCAGACTAGTCCCCCGGAAGGTACGCAGTATTTT CASSLAGQTSPPEGTQYF
TRBJ1-3 TRBV5-4 NA TRBD1 TGTGCCAGCAGCCCAGGGGGCTTCGGAAACACCATATATTTT CASSPGGFGNTIYF
TRBJ1-1 TRBV5-4 NA TRBD1 TGTGCCAGCAGCCTAAACAGGGGTGTGAACACTGAAGCTTTCTTT CASSLNRGVNTEAFF
TRBJ1-1 TRBV7-9 NA TRBD1 TGTGCCAGCACCATAGAACGGGACAGGTGGGGGTACACTGAAGCTTTCTTT CASTIERDRWGYTEAFF
TRBJ1-2 TRBV30 NA NA TGTGCCTGGAGTGTATCGGGGGATGGCTACACCTTC CAWSVSGDGYTF
TRBJ2-7 TRBV6-5 NA NA TGTGCCGGCCGGAAAGACAGCCACGAGCAGTACTTC CAGRKDSHEQYF
TRBJ1-2 TRBV28 NA TRBD1 TGTGCCAGCAGTTTATCGTCCGCCGGGACAGGGAGACGCTACACCTTC CASSLSSAGTGRRYTF
TRBJ2-3 TRBV6-4 NA TRBD2 TGTGCCAGCCAACCGGGACTAGGGAACACAGATACGCAGTATTTT CASQPGLGNTDTQYF
TRBJ2-7 TRBV18 NA TRBD2 TGTGCCAGCTCACCTGGGGACTGGGGGGGCGAGCAGTACTTC CASSPGDWGGEQYF
TRBJ1-2 TRBV7-8 NA NA TGTGCCAGCAGCCGGACACTCACGTCGGGCTACACCTTC CASSRTLTSGYTF
TRBJ2-2 TRBV27 NA TRBD1 TGTGCCAGCAGCATAGGGGACAGGGGGATCACCGGGGAGCTGTTTTTT CASSIGDRGITGELFF
TRBJ2-7 TRBV7-9 NA TRBD2 TGTGCCAGCAGCTTTTCTAGCGGGAGTTCCGGCGAGCAGTACTTC CASSFSSGSSGEQYF
TRBJ1-2 TRBV7-3 NA TRBD1 TGTGCCAGCAGCCCCGGGACAGGGATCTATGGCTACACCTTC CASSPGTGIYGYTF
TRBJ2-1 TRBV30 NA TRBD2 TGTGCCTGTAGCGGGAGGGCCGGCTACAATGAGCAGTTCTTC CACSGRAGYNEQFF
TRBJ2-5 TRBV11-3 NA NA TGTGCCAGCAGCTTAGGAATCGGTCCTCAAGAGACCCAGTACTTC CASSLGIGPQETQYF
TRBJ2-1 TRBV5-1 NA NA TGCGCCAGCAGCGCCGGTTCCGTTCATAATGAGCAGTTCTTC CASSAGSVHNEQFF
TRBJ1-2 TRBV6-5 NA TRBD1 TGTGCCAGCAGTTACAAAAGGGGGCATGGCTACACCTTC CASSYKRGHGYTF
TRBJ1-3 TRBV18 once TRBD1 TGTGCCAGCTCACCTGACAGGGCTGGAAACACCATATATTTT CASSPDRAGNTIYF
TRBJ2-3 TRBV2 NA TRBD1 TGTGCCAGCAGTGAGGGACAGGGCCCAGATACGCAGTATTTT CASSEGQGPDTQYF
TRBJ1-1 TRBV28 NA NA TGTGCCAGCAGTCTTTCCAGAGGGAACACTGAAGCTTTCTTT CASSLSRGNTEAFF